This T cell receptor (beta chain) originates from a study of CD8 T cells in ankylosing spondylitis. General study results and limits: In reactive arthritis synovial fluid and blood, some motif variants had been reported before.

This clonotype came up a few times. Its cognate antigen is unknown. Losses at the gene ends were 8 bases for V and 12 bases for J; bases not matched to a gene: 6. Germline V gene lookup returns CDR1 KGHDR and CDR2 SFDVKD. The CDR3 length is 14 residues. TCRdb re-called the 5' RACE reads with MiXCR, one entry per CDR3 protein. In the table there are 200,000 to 250,000 distinct CDR3 sequences, 10% of which are singletons. The rearrangement links TRBV24-1 to TRBJ2-1; 16 bases agree with TRBD2. This clonotype was sampled from a male donor with ankylosing spondylitis or in good health (not recorded which). The sample taken for sequencing was blood, either unsorted or a sorted T cell fraction (not recorded which). The CDR3 region has the DNA TGTGCCACCACCCAGGGACTAGCGGGGGGGCCGCAGTTCTTC. This codes for CATTQGLAGGPQFF.